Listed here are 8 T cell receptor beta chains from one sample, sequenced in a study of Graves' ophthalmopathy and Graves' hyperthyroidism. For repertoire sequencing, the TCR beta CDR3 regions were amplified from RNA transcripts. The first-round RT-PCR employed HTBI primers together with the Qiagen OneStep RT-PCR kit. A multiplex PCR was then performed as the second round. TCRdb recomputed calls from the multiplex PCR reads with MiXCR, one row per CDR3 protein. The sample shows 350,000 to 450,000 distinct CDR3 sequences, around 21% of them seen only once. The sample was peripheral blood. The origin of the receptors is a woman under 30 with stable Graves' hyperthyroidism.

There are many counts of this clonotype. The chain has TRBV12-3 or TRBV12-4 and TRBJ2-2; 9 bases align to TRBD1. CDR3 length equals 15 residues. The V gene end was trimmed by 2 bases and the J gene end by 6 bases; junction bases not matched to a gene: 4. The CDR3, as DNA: TGTGCCAGCAGTTTATACGGGACAGGGTCCGGGGAGCTGTTTTTT. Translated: CASSLYGTGSGELFF.

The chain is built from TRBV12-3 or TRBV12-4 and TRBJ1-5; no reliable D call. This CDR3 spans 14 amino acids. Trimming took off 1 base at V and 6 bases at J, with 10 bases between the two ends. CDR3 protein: CASSLGVVGQPQHF. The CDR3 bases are TGTGCCAGCAGTTTAGGAGTGGTTGGTCAGCCCCAGCATTTT.

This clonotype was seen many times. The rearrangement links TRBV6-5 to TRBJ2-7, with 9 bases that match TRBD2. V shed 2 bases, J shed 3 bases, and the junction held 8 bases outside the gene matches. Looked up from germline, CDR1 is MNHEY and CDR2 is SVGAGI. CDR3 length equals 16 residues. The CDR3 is CASSYGRSREGYEQYF. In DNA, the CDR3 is TGTGCCAGCAGTTACGGCCGTTCGCGGGAGGGCTACGAGCAGTACTTC.

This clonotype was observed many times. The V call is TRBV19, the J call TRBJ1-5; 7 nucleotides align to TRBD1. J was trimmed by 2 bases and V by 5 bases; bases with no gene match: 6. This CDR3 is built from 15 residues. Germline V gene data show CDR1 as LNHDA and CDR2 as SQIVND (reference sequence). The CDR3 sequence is CASSDLTGRNQPQHF. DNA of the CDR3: TGTGCCAGTAGTGATTTGACAGGGCGCAATCAGCCCCAGCATTTT. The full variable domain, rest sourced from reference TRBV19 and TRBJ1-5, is DGGITQSPKYLFRKEGQNVTLSCEQNLNHDAMYWYRQDPGQGLRLIYYSQIVNDFQKGDIAEGYSVSREKKESFPLTVTSAQKNPTAFYLCASSDLTGRNQPQHFGDGTRLSIL.

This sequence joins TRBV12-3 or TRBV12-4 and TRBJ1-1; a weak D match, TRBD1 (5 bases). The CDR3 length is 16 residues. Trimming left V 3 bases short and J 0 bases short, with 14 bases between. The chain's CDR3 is CASSFSLRGMNTEAFF. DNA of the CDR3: TGTGCCAGCAGTTTCAGCCTTCGGGGGATGAACACTGAAGCTTTCTTT.

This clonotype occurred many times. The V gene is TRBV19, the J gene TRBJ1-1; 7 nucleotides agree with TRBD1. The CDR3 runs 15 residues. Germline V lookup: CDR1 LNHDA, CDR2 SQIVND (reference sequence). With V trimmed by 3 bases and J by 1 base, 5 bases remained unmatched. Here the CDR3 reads CASSIQGTENTEAFF. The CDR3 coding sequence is TGTGCCAGTAGTATTCAGGGGACAGAGAACACTGAAGCTTTCTTT.

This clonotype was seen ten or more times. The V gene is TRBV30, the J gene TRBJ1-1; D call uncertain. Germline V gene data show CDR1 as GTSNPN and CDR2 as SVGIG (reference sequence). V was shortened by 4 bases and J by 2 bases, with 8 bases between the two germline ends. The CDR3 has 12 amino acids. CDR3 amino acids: CAWTFGNTEAFF. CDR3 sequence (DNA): TGTGCCTGGACGTTTGGAAACACTGAAGCTTTCTTT.

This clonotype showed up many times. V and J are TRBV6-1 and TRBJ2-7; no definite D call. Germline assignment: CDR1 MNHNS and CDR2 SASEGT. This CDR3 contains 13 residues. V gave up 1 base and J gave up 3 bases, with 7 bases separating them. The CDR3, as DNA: TGTGCCAGCAGTGAAGACGGAAACTACGAGCAGTACTTC. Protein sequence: CASSEDGNYEQYF.